This T cell receptor (beta chain) was profiled in a study of T cells after yellow fever vaccination. Across the study: Each low-cell-number fraction was prepared by means of SMART-Seq v4 Ultra Low Input.

TCRdb recomputed calls from the 5' RACE reads with MiXCR, one row per CDR3 protein. Here the sample spans 300,000 to 350,000 distinct CDR3 sequences, roughly 10% being singletons. This clonotype was recorded many times. V lost 4 bases, J lost 15 bases, and 35 bases lay in between. The V gene's germline CDR1 is SGDLS and CDR2 YYNGEE. There are 18 residues in the CDR3. The TCR sequence derives from a man aged 18 to 29 who received the YFV17D yellow fever vaccine. The sample was CD4+ T cells sorted from PBMCs, taken 45 days after the yellow fever booster vaccination. The chain carries TRBV9 and TRBJ2-4; D is perhaps TRBD2 (5 bases). CDR3 DNA: TGTGCCAGCAGCCCTAGAGATCTAGGACGGACTCTGGGTTTTCCTCCGTACTTC. Protein sequence: CASSPRDLGRTLGFPPYF.